Below, 29 T cell receptor beta chains from the same sample are listed, as sequenced in a study of regulatory T cells in long-lasting Graves disease. Building of the TCR beta libraries involved iRepertoire HTBI primers and Arm-PCR of CDR3 regions. TCRdb redid the calling of the multiplex PCR reads with MiXCR, one entry per CDR3 protein. Of about 560,000 distinct CDR3 sequences in the sample, around 16% were seen once. Time point reported: newly diagnosed GD, antithyroid drugs for less than 3 months. There was RNA extracted from PBMCs, and the TCR library was made from it. Another study also made use of these data, one on T cells in Graves' hyperthyroidism and ophthalmopathy.

Sequencing was performed on peripheral blood mononuclear cells (PBMCs), taken at new diagnosis, from a patient treated with antithyroid drugs. The receptors here all came from a man aged 18 to 35 with Graves disease.

The chain carries TRBV6-1 and TRBJ2-1, with D tentatively TRBD1 (7 bases). Trimming left V 8 bases short and J 7 bases short, with 21 bases between. The CDR3 runs to 15 residues. Germline assignment: CDR1 MNHNS and CDR2 SASEGT. CDR3 DNA sequence: TGTGCCAGCCATCCAGGGGGGTCCCTGGGGAATGAGCAGTTCTTC. Protein product: CASHPGGSLGNEQFF.

This clonotype was detected a few times. This sequence joins TRBV13 and TRBJ1-4; D perhaps matches TRBD1 (6 bases). V gave up 4 bases and J gave up 3 bases, with 15 bases separating them. CDR3 size: 16 residues. The germline CDR1 and CDR2 sequences are PRHDT and FYEKMQ (reference sequence). Here the CDR3 reads CASSSAQEGANEKLFF. DNA for the CDR3: TGTGCCAGCAGCTCAGCCCAGGAGGGGGCTAATGAAAAACTGTTTTTT.

Many counts were recorded for this clonotype. The chain recombines TRBV28 with TRBJ1-2; D is ambiguous. CDR1 and CDR2 (germline): MDHEN, SYDVKM. The CDR3 spans 13 residues. Trimming removed 6 bases at V and 1 base at J, with 9 bases between. The DNA of the CDR3 is TGTGCCAGCAGCCGACGGGGTAACTATGGCTACACCTTC. Residues: CASSRRGNYGYTF.

This clonotype came up many times. The V call is TRBV6-2 or TRBV6-3, the J call TRBJ1-1, with TRBD1 as a possible D gene (5 bases). V gave up 6 bases and J gave up 5 bases, with 13 bases separating them. Germline V lookup: CDR1 MNHEY, CDR2 SVGEGT. This CDR3 has 13 amino acids. The CDR3 DNA is TGTGCCAGCAGAGGGAGGGGCGGAACTGAAGCTTTCTTT. Amino acid sequence: CASRGRGGTEAFF.

Ten or more counts support this clonotype. The CDR3 DNA reads TGTGCCAGCAGCCTGCGGACAGGCGAGCAGTTCTTC. Translation gives CASSLRTGEQFF. The chain links TRBV13 to TRBJ2-1; 7 bases match TRBD1. CDR1 PRHDT and CDR2 FYEKMQ come from the germline V gene (reference sequence). The V and J ends lost 5 bases and 10 bases, in that order; junction bases with no gene match: 5. The CDR3 loop spans 12 amino acids.

This clonotype was observed at least ten times. The chain combines TRBV28 with TRBJ2-5, with D possibly TRBD2 on 6 matching bases. Trimming removed 2 bases at V and 1 base at J, with 20 bases between. Germline lookup yields CDR1 MDHEN and CDR2 SYDVKM. This CDR3 is built from 18 residues. The CDR3 here is CASSLRVYGAGFQETQYF. The CDR3 DNA follows: TGTGCCAGCAGTTTAAGAGTATACGGGGCGGGGTTCCAAGAGACCCAGTACTTC.

This chain connects TRBV6-1 to TRBJ2-1, with TRBD2 matching over 7 bases. The CDR3 sequence is 15 residues long. V was pared by 0 bases and J by 2 bases, with 1 base of the junction left unmatched. The germline V gene encodes CDR1 MNHNS and CDR2 SASEGT. CDR3 loop: CASSEAGGPYNEQFF. DNA of the CDR3: TGTGCCAGCAGTGAAGCGGGAGGGCCCTACAATGAGCAGTTCTTC.

The table lists this clonotype with many counts. The chain is built from TRBV5-5 and TRBJ2-5; 15 bases agree with TRBD2. CDR1 SGHKS and CDR2 YYEKEE come from the germline V gene (reference sequence). This CDR3 has 16 amino acids. Trimming took 4 bases from V and 5 from J; bases not matched to a gene: 6. The chain's CDR3 is CASSPGLAGGRETQYF. CDR3 coding DNA: TGTGCCAGCAGCCCTGGACTAGCGGGAGGGCGGGAGACCCAGTACTTC. Complete variable domain (other parts from reference TRBV5-5 and TRBJ2-5): DAGVTQSPTHLIKTRGQQVTLRCSPISGHKSVSWYQQVLGQGPQFIFQYYEKEERGRGNFPDRFSARQFPNYSSELNVNALLLGDSALYLCASSPGLAGGRETQYFGPGTRLLVL.

This clonotype was found many times. V gene TRBV6-2 or TRBV6-3 combines with J gene TRBJ2-3, with D possibly matching TRBD2 (6 bases). V lost 7 bases and J 5 bases, leaving 10 bases between the germline ends. Germline CDR1 is MNHEY and CDR2 is SVGEGT. The length of the CDR3 is 12 residues. The CDR3 bases are TGTGCCAGCACCGTGGGGGGAGATACGCAGTATTTT. It is translated as CASTVGGDTQYF.

The chain uses TRBV29-1 and TRBJ2-7, with TRBD2 matching 12 bases. Germline V CDR1 and CDR2: SQVTM, ANQGSEA. The CDR3 totals 16 residues. This chain's CDR3 is CSFRSLTSGSSYEQYF. The CDR3 nucleotides are TGCAGTTTTCGGTCCCTGACTAGCGGGAGCTCCTACGAGCAGTACTTC.

The chain uses TRBV29-1 and TRBJ1-4, with D perhaps TRBD1 (6 bases). The CDR3 sequence is 13 residues long. Germline V gene lookup returns CDR1 SQVTM and CDR2 ANQGSEA. Trimming removed 4 bases from V and 5 bases from J, with 11 bases in between. The CDR3 loop reads CSVGQVLNEKLFF. CDR3 in DNA: TGCAGCGTTGGACAGGTGCTGAATGAAAAACTGTTTTTT.

This clonotype was observed at least ten times. This chain connects TRBV20-1 to TRBJ2-4, with 7 bases lining up with TRBD2. CDR1 DFQATT and CDR2 SNEGSKA come from the germline V gene (reference sequence). This CDR3 contains 19 residues. V dropped 5 bases and J dropped 1; count of bases not matched to a gene: 20. The CDR3 bases are TGCAGTGCTGTCCCCCGCAGGGAGGGGTGGGATGCGGCCAAAAACATTCAGTACTTC. This translates into CSAVPRREGWDAAKNIQYF.

This clonotype turned up a few times. The chain has TRBV6-1 and TRBJ2-5, with 8 bases aligning to TRBD1. CDR1 is MNHNS, CDR2 SASEGT, per germline. The CDR3 spans 17 residues. V dropped 5 bases and J dropped 0; count of bases not matched to a gene: 11. The CDR3 DNA reads as TGTGCCAGCAGTAGGACAGGGCTGATGAACCACCAAGAGACCCAGTACTTC. Protein sequence: CASSRTGLMNHQETQYF.

Many counts were recorded for this clonotype. J is TRBJ2-1 and V is TRBV12-3 or TRBV12-4; D is unresolved. This CDR3 contains 11 residues. Trimming took off 1 base at V and 8 bases at J, with 3 bases between the two ends. The CDR3 protein is CASSLGYEQFF. Written as DNA, the CDR3 is TGTGCCAGCAGTTTAGGCTATGAGCAGTTCTTC.

This clonotype was seen a handful of times. The chain links TRBV5-1 to TRBJ2-2, with 10 nucleotides matching TRBD1. CDR3 length: 15 residues. V lost 3 bases, J lost 5 bases, and 4 bases stayed unmatched. The V gene's germline CDR1 is SGHRS and CDR2 YFSETQ. The chain's CDR3 is CASSSRTGGTGELFF. The CDR3, as DNA: TGCGCCAGCAGCTCCAGGACAGGGGGGACCGGGGAGCTGTTTTTT.

The rearrangement joins TRBV2 to TRBJ1-4, with 7 nucleotides matching TRBD1. V shed 7 bases and J 2 bases; nucleotides not matched to a gene: 7. Per germline, CDR1 SNHLY and CDR2 FYNNEI. The CDR3 contains 15 residues. CDR3 loop: CASNDPGQTNEKLFF. In DNA, the CDR3 is TGTGCCAGCAATGATCCGGGACAGACTAATGAAAAACTGTTTTTT.

This clonotype turned up a few times. One end of the junction does not line up with germline, which may come from a read error. The chain recombines TRBV30 with TRBJ2-5; a weak D match, TRBD1 (5 bases). Germline lookup yields CDR1 GTSNPN and CDR2 SVGIG (reference sequence). The CDR3 runs to 14 residues. Written as DNA, the CDR3 is TGTGCCTGGAGTACCCCAGGGTATCAAGAGGCCCAGTACTTC. This codes for CAWSTPGYQEAQYF.

The chain is built from TRBV28 and TRBJ1-4, with a tentative D call TRBD1 (5 bases). The CDR3 totals 14 residues. Trimming cost V 2 bases and J 15 bases, with 19 bases left between them. Germline CDR1 reads MDHEN; CDR2 reads SYDVKM. CDR3 sequence reads: CASSLQGSLGEVFF. The CDR3 coding sequence is TGTGCCAGCAGTTTACAGGGATCCCTCGGAGAGGTGTTTTTT.

This clonotype was counted at least ten times. J is TRBJ2-7 and V is TRBV6-2 or TRBV6-3; 10 bases match TRBD1. This CDR3 comprises 16 residues. V shed 5 bases and J 0 bases; nucleotides not matched to a gene: 7. Germline CDR1 reads MNHEY; CDR2 reads SVGEGT. CDR3 sequence: CASSRQGATPSYEQYF. In DNA form, the CDR3 reads TGTGCCAGCAGTCGACAGGGGGCGACCCCCTCCTACGAGCAGTACTTC.

Remarks on this clonotype: The junction shows a germline mismatch at one end, possibly a read error. The chain employs TRBV27 and TRBJ1-1; D is unresolved. CDR1 MNHEY and CDR2 SMNVEV come from the germline V gene (reference sequence). The CDR3 has 16 amino acids. CDR3 sequence reads: CASSASPRAEVTEASF. CDR3 nucleotides: TGTGCCAGCAGCGCATCCCCTAGGGCAGAAGTCACTGAAGCTTCCTTT.

This chain uses TRBV7-6 with TRBJ1-5, with D maybe TRBD1 (6 bases). Trimming left V 4 bases short and J 6 bases short, with 16 bases between. Germline V gene data show CDR1 as SGHVS and CDR2 as FNYEAQ. This CDR3 region has 15 residues. This chain's CDR3 is CASSSLEGESQPQHF. CDR3 DNA sequence: TGTGCCAGCAGCTCCCTGGAGGGGGAAAGTCAGCCCCAGCATTTT.

This clonotype was counted ten times or more. The chain uses TRBV30 and TRBJ1-1, with TRBD1 identical over 8 bases. In germline, CDR1 is GTSNPN, CDR2 SVGIG (reference sequence). J gave up 0 bases and V 5 bases, and 2 bases lay outside the gene matches. The CDR3 has 13 amino acids. CDR3 sequence reads: CAWGQGLNTEAFF. The DNA for the CDR3 is TGTGCCTGGGGACAGGGATTGAACACTGAAGCTTTCTTT.

The gene calls are TRBV18 and TRBJ2-1; D gene uncertain. Germline CDR1 KGHSH, CDR2 LQKENI. Trimming took 2 bases from V and 3 from J, leaving 8 bases between them. This CDR3 is 14 amino acids long. Here the CDR3 DNA reads TGTGCCAGCTCACCAACCAGGAGCTACAATGAGCAGTTCTTC. It is translated as CASSPTRSYNEQFF.

This clonotype was seen ten or more times. The genes are TRBV20-1 and TRBJ2-7; D might be TRBD2 (6 bases). The CDR3 has 15 amino acids. The germline V gene has CDR1 DFQATT and CDR2 SNEGSKA (reference sequence). V dropped 4 bases and J dropped 6 bases, with 22 bases sitting between them. The CDR3, as DNA: TGCAGTGCTAAAATCCCGGAGGGAGCGGCGTCCGAGCAGTACTTC. It encodes CSAKIPEGAASEQYF.

This clonotype was observed at least ten times. The chain uses TRBV12-3 or TRBV12-4 and TRBJ1-5, with a tentative D call TRBD1 (6 bases). Deletions cut 6 bases from V and 8 bases from J, with 14 bases between. The CDR3 is made up of 13 amino acids. The CDR3 loop is CASRPSTGKPQHF. The CDR3 DNA reads TGTGCCAGCAGACCCAGTACAGGGAAGCCCCAGCATTTT.

J is TRBJ2-7 and V is TRBV2, with TRBD1 identical over 8 bases. Per the germline V gene, CDR1 is SNHLY and CDR2 is FYNNEI. The CDR3 runs 12 residues. With V trimmed by 8 bases and J by 5 bases, 5 bases remained unmatched. CDR3 protein: CASGEDRDEQYF. The DNA of the CDR3 is TGTGCCAGCGGCGAGGACAGGGACGAGCAGTACTTC.

The chain joins TRBV7-3 to TRBJ2-1; TRBD2 aligns across 8 bases. The CDR3 is made up of 16 amino acids. The V segment lost 2 bases and the J segment 0 bases; nucleotides outside the gene matches: 3. Germline V gene sequence: CDR1 SGHTA, CDR2 FQGTGA. CDR3 DNA sequence: TGTGCCAGCAGCTTAGGTAGCGGGGTCTCCTACAATGAGCAGTTCTTC. Residues: CASSLGSGVSYNEQFF.

This clonotype was seen more than once but under ten times. The CDR3, as DNA: TGTGCCAGCAGCCAAGATCAGATATCTGGGGCCAACGTCCTGACTTTC. This encodes CASSQDQISGANVLTF. This chain connects TRBV3-1 to TRBJ2-6, with D unresolved. The CDR3 loop spans 16 amino acids. The V gene's germline CDR1 is LGHDT and CDR2 YNNKEL (reference sequence). V was shortened by 0 bases and J by 1 base, with 7 bases between the two germline ends.

The chain couples TRBV9 to TRBJ2-5; no clear D gene. V lost 0 bases and J 0 bases, leaving 6 bases between the germline ends. Germline V gene data show CDR1 as SGDLS and CDR2 as YYNGEE. This CDR3 region has 14 residues. For the CDR3, the DNA is TGTGCCAGCAGCGTAGACAGCGACCAAGAGACCCAGTACTTC. Translating it yields CASSVDSDQETQYF.